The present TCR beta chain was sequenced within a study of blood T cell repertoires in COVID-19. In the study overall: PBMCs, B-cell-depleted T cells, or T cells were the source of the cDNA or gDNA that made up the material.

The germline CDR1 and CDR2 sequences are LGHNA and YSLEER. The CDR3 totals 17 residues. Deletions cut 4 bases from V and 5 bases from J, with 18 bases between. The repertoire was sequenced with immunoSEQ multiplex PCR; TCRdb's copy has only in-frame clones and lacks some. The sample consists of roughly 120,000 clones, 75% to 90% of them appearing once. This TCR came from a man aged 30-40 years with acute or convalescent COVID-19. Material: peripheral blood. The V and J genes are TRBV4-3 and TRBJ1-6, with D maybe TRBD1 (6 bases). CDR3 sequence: CASSRDPGGDNNSPLHF. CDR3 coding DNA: TGCGCCAGCAGCCGCGACCCTGGGGGGGACAATAATTCACCCCTCCACTTT.